This T cell receptor (beta chain) was recorded in a study of T cells in Graves' hyperthyroidism and ophthalmopathy. Overall study findings and caveats: Ophthalmopathy and stable hyperthyroidism were separated by a 13 V-J model.

Together with thyroid ultrasound, orbital computed tomography, serum thyroxine and TRAb, clinical symptoms were used for diagnoses. V was shortened by 0 bases and J by 1 base, with 9 bases between the two germline ends. The germline gives CDR1 DFQATT, CDR2 SNEGSKA (reference sequence). The length of the CDR3 is 14 residues. Many counts were recorded for this clonotype. The target antigen is unknown. The investigators amplified TCR beta CDR3 regions from RNA transcripts. During a first-round RT-PCR of the TCR CDR3, the HTBI primer set was used. Using its own MiXCR run on the multiplex PCR reads, TCRdb lists one record per CDR3 protein. The table lists about 640,000 distinct CDR3 sequences, 20% to 25% of them singletons.

The sequence was obtained from a man younger than 45 with Graves' ophthalmopathy. This sequence joins TRBV20-1 and TRBJ1-1; no clear D gene. The sample was blood. DNA of the CDR3: TGCAGTGCTAGAGATCGGGCGGCGAACACTGAAGCTTTCTTT. This gives the protein CSARDRAANTEAFF.